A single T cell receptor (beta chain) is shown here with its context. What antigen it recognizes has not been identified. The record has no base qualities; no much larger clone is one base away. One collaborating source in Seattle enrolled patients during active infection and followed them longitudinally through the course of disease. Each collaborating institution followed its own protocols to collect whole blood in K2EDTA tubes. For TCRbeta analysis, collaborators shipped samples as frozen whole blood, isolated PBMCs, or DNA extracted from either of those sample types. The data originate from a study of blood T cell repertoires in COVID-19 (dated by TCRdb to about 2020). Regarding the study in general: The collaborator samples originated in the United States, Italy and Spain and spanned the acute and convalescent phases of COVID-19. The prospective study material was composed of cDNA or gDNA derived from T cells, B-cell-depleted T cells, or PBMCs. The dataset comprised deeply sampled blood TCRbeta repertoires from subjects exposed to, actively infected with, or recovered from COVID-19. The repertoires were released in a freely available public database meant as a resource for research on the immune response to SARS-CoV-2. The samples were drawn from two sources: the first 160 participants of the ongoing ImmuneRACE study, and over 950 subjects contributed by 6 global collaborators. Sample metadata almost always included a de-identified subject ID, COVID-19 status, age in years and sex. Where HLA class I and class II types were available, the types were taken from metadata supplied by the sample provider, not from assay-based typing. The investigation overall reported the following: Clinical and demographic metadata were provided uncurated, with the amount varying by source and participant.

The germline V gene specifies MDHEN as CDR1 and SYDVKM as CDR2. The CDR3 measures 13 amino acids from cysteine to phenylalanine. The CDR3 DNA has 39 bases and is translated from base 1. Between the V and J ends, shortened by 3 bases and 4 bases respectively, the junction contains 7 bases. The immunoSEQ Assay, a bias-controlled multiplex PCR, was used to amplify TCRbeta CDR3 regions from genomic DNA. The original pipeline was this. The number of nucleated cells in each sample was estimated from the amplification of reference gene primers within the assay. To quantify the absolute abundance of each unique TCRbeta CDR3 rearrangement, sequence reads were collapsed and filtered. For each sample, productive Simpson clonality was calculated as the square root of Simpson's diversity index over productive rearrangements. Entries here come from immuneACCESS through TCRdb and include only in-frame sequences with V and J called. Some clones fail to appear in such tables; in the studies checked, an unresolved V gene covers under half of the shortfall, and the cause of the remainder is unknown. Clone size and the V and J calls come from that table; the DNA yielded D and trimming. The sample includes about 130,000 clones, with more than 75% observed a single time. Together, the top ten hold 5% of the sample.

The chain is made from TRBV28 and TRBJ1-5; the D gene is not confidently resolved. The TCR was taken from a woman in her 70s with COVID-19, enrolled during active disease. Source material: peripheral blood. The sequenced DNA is TGTGCCAGCAGTTTGGCCAGGAATCAGCCCCAGCATTTT. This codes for CASSLARNQPQHF.